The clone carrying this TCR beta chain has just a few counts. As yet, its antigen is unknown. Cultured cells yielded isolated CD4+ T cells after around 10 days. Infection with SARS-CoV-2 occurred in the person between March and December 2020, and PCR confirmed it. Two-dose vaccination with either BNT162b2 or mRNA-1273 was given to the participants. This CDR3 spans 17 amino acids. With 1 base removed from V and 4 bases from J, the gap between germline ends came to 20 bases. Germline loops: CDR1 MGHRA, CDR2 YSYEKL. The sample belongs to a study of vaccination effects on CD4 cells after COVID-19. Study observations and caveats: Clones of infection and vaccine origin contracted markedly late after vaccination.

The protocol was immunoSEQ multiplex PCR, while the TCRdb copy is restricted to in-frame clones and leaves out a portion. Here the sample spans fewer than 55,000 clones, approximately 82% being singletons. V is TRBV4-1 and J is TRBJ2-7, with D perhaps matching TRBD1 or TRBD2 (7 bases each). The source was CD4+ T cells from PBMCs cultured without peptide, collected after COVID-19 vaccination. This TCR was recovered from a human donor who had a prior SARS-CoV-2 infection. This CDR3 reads CASSQVQGAGGGYEQYF. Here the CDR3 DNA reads TGCGCCAGCAGCCAAGTACAGGGAGCAGGGGGGGGATACGAGCAGTACTTC.